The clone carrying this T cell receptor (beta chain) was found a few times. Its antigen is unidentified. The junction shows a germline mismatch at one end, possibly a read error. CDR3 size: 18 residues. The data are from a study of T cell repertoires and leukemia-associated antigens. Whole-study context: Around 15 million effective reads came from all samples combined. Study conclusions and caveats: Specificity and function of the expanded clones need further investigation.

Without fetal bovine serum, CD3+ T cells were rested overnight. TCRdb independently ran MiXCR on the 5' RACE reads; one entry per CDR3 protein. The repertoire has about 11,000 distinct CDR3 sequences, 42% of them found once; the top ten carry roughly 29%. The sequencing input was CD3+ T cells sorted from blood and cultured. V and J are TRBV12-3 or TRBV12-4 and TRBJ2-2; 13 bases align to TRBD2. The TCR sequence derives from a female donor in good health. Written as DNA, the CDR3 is TGTGCCAGCAGTTCTGGGACTAGCGGGAATAGGTGGACCGGGGAGCCGTTTTTT. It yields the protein CASSSGTSGNRWTGEPFF.